This T cell receptor beta chain was retrieved from a study of blood T cell repertoires in COVID-19. The CDR3 is 13 residues long. The V end lost 3 bases, the J end lost 3 bases, and 12 bases lay between the germline ends. CDR1 is DFQATT, CDR2 SNEGSKA, per germline (reference sequence). Clones were sequenced by immunoSEQ multiplex PCR, and TCRdb holds only the in-frame ones, with some missing. Of a few hundred thousand clones listed, more than 70% were seen once; the top ten hold about 1.5%. The genes are TRBV20-1 and TRBJ2-7; D ambiguous. This receptor was taken from a woman under 30 who had been exposed to COVID-19. The sample consisted of PBMCs or T cells enriched from blood (not recorded which). The CDR3 DNA reads TGCAGTGCTAGTTGGCTGGCCGACTACGAGCAGTACTTC. Translated, it gives CSASWLADYEQYF.